This is a list of T cell receptor beta chains from one sample in a study of OX40 agonist ivuxolimab in advanced cancers. Here immunoSEQ multiplex PCR was the method, and the copy in TCRdb shows in-frame clones only, minus some. The sample has over 55,000 clones; 77% are singletons. Sequencing was performed on CD4+ or CD8+ T cells sorted from blood, taken in a trial of the OX40 agonist ivuxolimab. The receptors originated from an adult with an advanced solid tumor such as melanoma, head and neck, liver or kidney cancer. Each CDR3 is given with its conserved first and last residue. The D gene is left open where the match is weak. Some rows mark clone size as missing; the rest say once, few, many or name a class of expanded clone.

clone_size: .
d_call: TRBD2
j_call: TRBJ2-3
v_call: TRBV10-3
cdr3_aa: CAISEGASGGLGF
cdr3_nt: TGTGCCATCAGTGAGGGAGCTAGCGGGGGGCTGGGTTTT

clone_size: few
d_call: .
j_call: TRBJ1-1
v_call: TRBV5-6
cdr3_aa: CASSLRNTEAFF
cdr3_nt: TGTGCCAGCAGCTTGCGGAACACTGAAGCTTTCTTT

clone_size: .
d_call: .
j_call: TRBJ1-3
v_call: TRBV5-8
cdr3_aa: CASSPPGTPGNTIYF
cdr3_nt: TGTGCCAGCAGCCCACCCGGGACTCCTGGAAACACCATATATTTT

clone_size: once
d_call: TRBD1
j_call: TRBJ1-2
v_call: TRBV4-2
cdr3_aa: CASSQEGTEGAGFGYTF
cdr3_nt: TGTGCCAGCAGCCAAGAGGGTACGGAGGGGGCCGGGTTTGGCTACACCTTC

clone_size: .
d_call: TRBD2
j_call: TRBJ2-3
v_call: TRBV5-1
cdr3_aa: CASSARGGGTDTQYF
cdr3_nt: TGCGCCAGCAGCGCCCGTGGGGGGGGCACAGATACGCAGTATTTT

clone_size: .
d_call: TRBD1
j_call: TRBJ2-2
v_call: TRBV25-1
cdr3_aa: CASRDRITGELFF
cdr3_nt: TGTGCCAGCCGGGACAGGATTACCGGGGAGCTGTTTTTT

clone_size: few
d_call: TRBD1
j_call: TRBJ2-7
v_call: TRBV27
cdr3_aa: CASRPIGQGGSYEQYF
cdr3_nt: TGTGCCAGCAGACCAATCGGACAGGGAGGATCCTACGAGCAGTACTTC

clone_size: .
d_call: TRBD2
j_call: TRBJ2-3
v_call: TRBV29-1
cdr3_aa: CSVGTSGSNTQYF
cdr3_nt: TGCAGCGTCGGGACTAGCGGGAGTAATACGCAGTATTTT

clone_size: .
d_call: TRBD1
j_call: TRBJ2-2
v_call: TRBV13
cdr3_aa: CASSTSRTGITGELFF
cdr3_nt: TGTGCCAGCAGCACTTCTCGGACAGGGATCACCGGGGAGCTGTTTTTT

clone_size: .
d_call: .
j_call: TRBJ2-1
v_call: TRBV7-9
cdr3_aa: CASSPRGGAGSYNEQFF
cdr3_nt: TGTGCCAGCAGCCCAAGGGGGGGGGCTGGGTCCTACAATGAGCAGTTCTTC

clone_size: .
d_call: .
j_call: TRBJ1-4
v_call: TRBV4-1
cdr3_aa: CASTEPTGREEKLFF
cdr3_nt: TGCGCCAGCACCGAACCTACTGGGAGAGAGGAAAAACTGTTTTTT

clone_size: .
d_call: TRBD2
j_call: TRBJ2-3
v_call: TRBV10-1
cdr3_aa: CASSGGLAGGDTQYF
cdr3_nt: TGCGCCAGCAGTGGGGGACTAGCGGGAGGAGATACGCAGTATTTT

clone_size: .
d_call: .
j_call: TRBJ1-3
v_call: TRBV5-4
cdr3_aa: CASSPDTSGNTIYF
cdr3_nt: TGTGCCAGCAGCCCCGACACCTCTGGAAACACCATATATTTT

clone_size: .
d_call: TRBD2
j_call: TRBJ2-7
v_call: TRBV13
cdr3_aa: CASSSGLAAYEQYF
cdr3_nt: TGTGCCAGCAGCTCGGGACTAGCGGCCTACGAGCAGTACTTC

clone_size: .
d_call: .
j_call: TRBJ2-1
v_call: TRBV13
cdr3_aa: CASSSRVNEQFF
cdr3_nt: TGTGCCAGCAGTTCACGGGTCAATGAGCAGTTCTTC

clone_size: .
d_call: TRBD2
j_call: TRBJ2-5
v_call: TRBV9
cdr3_aa: CAGSVATASGGQETQYF
cdr3_nt: TGTGCCGGCAGCGTAGCTACGGCTAGCGGGGGGCAAGAGACCCAGTACTTC

clone_size: .
d_call: TRBD1
j_call: TRBJ1-3
v_call: TRBV18
cdr3_aa: CASSPQGQGSGNTIYF
cdr3_nt: TGTGCCAGCTCACCACAGGGACAGGGCTCTGGAAACACCATATATTTT

clone_size: .
d_call: TRBD2
j_call: TRBJ2-2
v_call: TRBV2
cdr3_aa: CASSSLSGANTGELFF
cdr3_nt: TGTGCCAGCAGCTCCCTTAGCGGGGCGAACACCGGGGAGCTGTTTTTT

clone_size: .
d_call: .
j_call: TRBJ2-2
v_call: TRBV6-1
cdr3_aa: CASRAGTPFTGELFF
cdr3_nt: TGTGCCAGCAGAGCCGGGACACCCTTCACCGGGGAGCTGTTTTTT

clone_size: .
d_call: .
j_call: TRBJ2-7
v_call: TRBV5-8
cdr3_aa: CASRLAGAYEQYF
cdr3_nt: TGTGCCAGCAGACTGGCAGGGGCCTACGAGCAGTACTTC

clone_size: .
d_call: TRBD2
j_call: TRBJ2-3
v_call: TRBV29-1
cdr3_aa: CSVAGLAGGYTDTQYF
cdr3_nt: TGCAGCGTTGCGGGGCTAGCGGGAGGGTACACAGATACGCAGTATTTT

clone_size: .
d_call: .
j_call: TRBJ1-2
v_call: TRBV2
cdr3_aa: CASSEGPTYGYTF
cdr3_nt: TGTGCCAGCAGTGAGGGCCCGACCTATGGCTACACCTTC

clone_size: .
d_call: .
j_call: TRBJ1-4
v_call: TRBV2
cdr3_aa: CASSPRVVAEKLFF
cdr3_nt: TGTGCCAGCAGCCCGAGGGTGGTCGCTGAAAAACTGTTTTTT

clone_size: once
d_call: TRBD2
j_call: TRBJ2-4
v_call: TRBV2
cdr3_aa: CASSDPSSGKNIQYF
cdr3_nt: TGTGCCAGCAGTGATCCTTCTAGCGGTAAAAACATTCAGTACTTC

clone_size: once
d_call: TRBD1
j_call: TRBJ1-2
v_call: TRBV7-3
cdr3_aa: CASSSRDRGLTNYGYTF
cdr3_nt: TGTGCCAGCAGCTCCCGGGACAGGGGTCTCACTAACTATGGCTACACCTTC

clone_size: .
d_call: .
j_call: TRBJ1-4
v_call: TRBV25-1
cdr3_aa: CASTKTGSNEKLFF
cdr3_nt: TGTGCCAGCACTAAGACAGGTTCTAATGAAAAACTGTTTTTT

clone_size: medium-sized
d_call: .
j_call: TRBJ1-1
v_call: TRBV7-9
cdr3_aa: CASSLWGQGTHEAFF
cdr3_nt: TGTGCCAGCAGCTTATGGGGCCAGGGGACTCATGAAGCTTTCTTT

clone_size: .
d_call: TRBD1
j_call: TRBJ2-1
v_call: TRBV6-1
cdr3_aa: CASRTGTGSYNEQFF
cdr3_nt: TGTGCCAGCAGGACCGGGACAGGGTCGTACAATGAGCAGTTCTTC

clone_size: once
d_call: TRBD2
j_call: TRBJ2-1
v_call: TRBV27
cdr3_aa: CASSIGLAGGDEQFF
cdr3_nt: TGTGCCAGCAGTATTGGACTAGCGGGAGGCGATGAGCAGTTCTTC

clone_size: .
d_call: .
j_call: TRBJ2-2
v_call: TRBV9
cdr3_aa: CASRGQAFANTGELFF
cdr3_nt: TGTGCCAGCCGAGGGCAGGCCTTCGCGAACACCGGGGAGCTGTTTTTT

clone_size: .
d_call: TRBD1
j_call: TRBJ2-2
v_call: TRBV7-2
cdr3_aa: CASTAQGALNTGELFF
cdr3_nt: TGTGCCAGCACCGCCCAGGGGGCGCTGAACACCGGGGAGCTGTTTTTT

clone_size: once
d_call: .
j_call: TRBJ1-2
v_call: TRBV30
cdr3_aa: CAWTLRNRDGYTF
cdr3_nt: TGTGCCTGGACCTTACGAAACAGGGACGGCTACACCTTC

clone_size: few
d_call: .
j_call: TRBJ2-4
v_call: TRBV2
cdr3_aa: CASKESTAKNIQYF
cdr3_nt: TGTGCCAGCAAAGAATCTACAGCCAAAAACATTCAGTACTTC

clone_size: .
d_call: .
j_call: TRBJ1-2
v_call: TRBV25-1
cdr3_aa: CASRNNRDTNYGYTF
cdr3_nt: TGTGCCAGCAGAAACAACCGGGACACCAACTATGGCTACACCTTC

clone_size: .
d_call: .
j_call: TRBJ2-5
v_call: TRBV6-5
cdr3_aa: CASRPPGEETQYF
cdr3_nt: TGTGCCAGCAGGCCCCCAGGCGAAGAGACCCAGTACTTC

clone_size: .
d_call: TRBD2
j_call: TRBJ2-1
v_call: TRBV12-5
cdr3_aa: CASGLGLLAGGGNEQFF
cdr3_nt: TGTGCTAGTGGCCTGGGGTTACTAGCGGGGGGAGGCAATGAGCAGTTCTTC

clone_size: .
d_call: .
j_call: TRBJ1-1
v_call: TRBV7-2
cdr3_aa: CASSPNPYSTGSIGTEAFF
cdr3_nt: TGTGCCAGCAGCCCTAACCCGTACTCAACAGGGTCCATCGGGACTGAAGCTTTCTTT

clone_size: .
d_call: TRBD2
j_call: TRBJ2-1
v_call: TRBV11-2
cdr3_aa: CASSLDRIAGGPNEQFF
cdr3_nt: TGTGCCAGCAGCTTAGATCGTATAGCGGGAGGTCCCAATGAGCAGTTCTTC

clone_size: .
d_call: TRBD1
j_call: TRBJ2-2
v_call: TRBV5-1
cdr3_aa: CASSPGTGGRTGELFF
cdr3_nt: TGCGCCAGCAGCCCAGGGACAGGGGGCCGCACCGGGGAGCTGTTTTTT

clone_size: few
d_call: TRBD1
j_call: TRBJ1-2
v_call: TRBV2
cdr3_aa: CASSAGQGARGYTF
cdr3_nt: TGTGCCAGCAGCGCGGGACAGGGGGCGCGAGGCTACACCTTC

clone_size: .
d_call: .
j_call: TRBJ1-5
v_call: TRBV2
cdr3_aa: CASSGDSNQPQHF
cdr3_nt: TGTGCCAGCAGTGGGGACAGCAATCAGCCCCAGCATTTT

clone_size: .
d_call: .
j_call: TRBJ2-2
v_call: TRBV11-2
cdr3_aa: CASSQGGTNTGELFF
cdr3_nt: TGTGCCAGCAGCCAGGGGGGAACGAACACCGGGGAGCTGTTTTTT

clone_size: .
d_call: .
j_call: TRBJ2-7
v_call: TRBV6-6
cdr3_aa: CASSYAMTVRNYEQYF
cdr3_nt: TGTGCCAGCAGTTACGCGATGACAGTAAGGAACTACGAGCAGTACTTC

clone_size: .
d_call: .
j_call: TRBJ2-1
v_call: TRBV18
cdr3_aa: CASSPPLQGGYNEQFF
cdr3_nt: TGTGCCAGCTCACCGCCATTACAGGGAGGATACAATGAGCAGTTCTTC